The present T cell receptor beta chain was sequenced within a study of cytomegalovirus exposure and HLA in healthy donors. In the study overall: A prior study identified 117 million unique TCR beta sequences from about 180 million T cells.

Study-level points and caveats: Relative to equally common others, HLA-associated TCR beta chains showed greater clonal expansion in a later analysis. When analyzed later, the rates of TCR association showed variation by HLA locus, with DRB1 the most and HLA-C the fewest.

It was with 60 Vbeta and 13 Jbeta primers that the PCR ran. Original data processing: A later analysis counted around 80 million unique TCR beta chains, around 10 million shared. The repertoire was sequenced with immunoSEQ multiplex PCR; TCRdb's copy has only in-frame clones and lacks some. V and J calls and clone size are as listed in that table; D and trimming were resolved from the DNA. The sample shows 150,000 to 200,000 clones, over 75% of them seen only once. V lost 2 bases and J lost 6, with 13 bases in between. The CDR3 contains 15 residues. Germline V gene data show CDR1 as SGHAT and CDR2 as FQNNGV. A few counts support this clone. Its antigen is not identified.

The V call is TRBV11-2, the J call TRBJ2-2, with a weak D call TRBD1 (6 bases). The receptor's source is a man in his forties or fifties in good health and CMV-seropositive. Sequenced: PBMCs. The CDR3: CASSLIRGQAGELFF. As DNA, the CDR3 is TGTGCCAGCAGCTTAATCAGGGGTCAGGCCGGGGAGCTGTTTTTT.